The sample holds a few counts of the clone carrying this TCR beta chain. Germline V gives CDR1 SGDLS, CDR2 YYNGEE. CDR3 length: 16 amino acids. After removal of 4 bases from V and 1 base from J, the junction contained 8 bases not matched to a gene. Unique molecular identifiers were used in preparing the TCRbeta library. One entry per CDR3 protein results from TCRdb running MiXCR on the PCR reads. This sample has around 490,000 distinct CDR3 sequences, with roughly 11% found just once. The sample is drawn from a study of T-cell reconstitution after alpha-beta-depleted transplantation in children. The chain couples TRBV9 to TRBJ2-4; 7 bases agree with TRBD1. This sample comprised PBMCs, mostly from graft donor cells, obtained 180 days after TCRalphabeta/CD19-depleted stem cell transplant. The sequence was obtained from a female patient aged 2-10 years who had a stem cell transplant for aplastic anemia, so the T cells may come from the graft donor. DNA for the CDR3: TGTGCCAGCAGCACCAACCCACAGGGGGCCAAAAACATTCAGTACTTC. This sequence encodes CASSTNPQGAKNIQYF.